This is a list of T cell receptor beta chains from one sample in a study of blood T cell repertoires in COVID-19. This table comes from immunoSEQ multiplex PCR, and its TCRdb copy is limited to in-frame clones, with some not included. The repertoire holds approximately 150,000 clones, with about four fifths as singletons. Sequencing used peripheral blood. These receptors all come from a man in his 70s with active or convalescent COVID-19. Both conserved end residues are part of each CDR3. Fields, in order: CDR3 length, J gene, D gene, V gene, clone size, CDR3 DNA, CDR3 protein. A D gene is named only where the DNA matches it firmly. Clone size is given for some rows only: seen once, a few or many times, or a class if the clone is expanded.

length: 15
J: TRBJ1-4
D: TRBD1
V: TRBV5-1
size: NA
DNA: TGCGCCAGCAGCTTGGAAGGGACAGATAATGAAAAACTGTTTTTT
CDR3: CASSLEGTDNEKLFF

length: 17
J: TRBJ2-3
D: TRBD2
V: TRBV12-5
size: NA
DNA: TGTGCTAGTGGTTTGGTACATGAGGGAGGGCCCGCAGATACGCAGTATTTT
CDR3: CASGLVHEGGPADTQYF

length: 16
J: TRBJ2-2
D: NA
V: TRBV27
size: NA
DNA: TGTGCCAGCAGTCTCCGTCGAGGCTGGGACACCGGGGAGCTGTTTTTT
CDR3: CASSLRRGWDTGELFF

length: 13
J: TRBJ2-1
D: TRBD2
V: TRBV6-5
size: NA
DNA: TGTGCCACCTCTAGCGGGATCCGTGTTGAGCAGTTCTTC
CDR3: CATSSGIRVEQFF

length: 13
J: TRBJ2-3
D: NA
V: TRBV6-5
size: NA
DNA: TGTGCCAGCAGTCTAACACTAGAGGCGACGCAGTATTTT
CDR3: CASSLTLEATQYF

length: 14
J: TRBJ1-1
D: NA
V: TRBV28
size: NA
DNA: TGTGCCAGCAGACGAGAGGGAATTGTCACTGAAGCTTTCTTT
CDR3: CASRREGIVTEAFF

length: 17
J: TRBJ2-1
D: TRBD2
V: TRBV19
size: NA
DNA: TGTGCCAGTAGTATAGGTACGAGCGGGAGCGGGTACAATGAGCAGTTCTTC
CDR3: CASSIGTSGSGYNEQFF

length: 15
J: TRBJ2-7
D: NA
V: TRBV18
size: NA
DNA: TGTGCCAGCTCACCGGAGGGGATCCGGGTCGGGGAGCAGTACTTC
CDR3: CASSPEGIRVGEQYF

length: 14
J: TRBJ1-1
D: NA
V: TRBV5-4
size: NA
DNA: TGTGCCAGCAGTACGGGGGACTTGAACACTGAAGCTTTCTTT
CDR3: CASSTGDLNTEAFF

length: 18
J: TRBJ2-6
D: TRBD2
V: TRBV4-3
size: NA
DNA: TGCGCCAGCAGCCTCCTAGCGGGGGCAAACTCTGGGGCCAACGTCCTGACTTTC
CDR3: CASSLLAGANSGANVLTF

length: 15
J: TRBJ2-5
D: TRBD1
V: TRBV18
size: once
DNA: TGTGCCAGCTCACCAATGGAGACAGGGGTAGAGACCCAGTACTTC
CDR3: CASSPMETGVETQYF

length: 15
J: TRBJ2-7
D: NA
V: TRBV19
size: NA
DNA: TGTGCCAGTAGTATAGTTGCAGGGCTTGGCTACGAGCAGTACTTC
CDR3: CASSIVAGLGYEQYF

length: 14
J: TRBJ1-1
D: TRBD1
V: TRBV9
size: few
DNA: TGTGCCAGCAGCGATAGGACAGGGAACACTGAAGCTTTCTTT
CDR3: CASSDRTGNTEAFF

length: 14
J: TRBJ1-2
D: NA
V: TRBV7-8
size: NA
DNA: TGTGCCAGCAGCAAGTCGGAAGCTAACTATGGCTACACCTTT
CDR3: CASSKSEANYGYTF

length: 12
J: TRBJ2-1
D: NA
V: TRBV4-3
size: NA
DNA: TGCGCCAGCAGCCGGGGCGACAATGAGCAGTTCTTC
CDR3: CASSRGDNEQFF

length: 16
J: TRBJ2-7
D: NA
V: TRBV3-1/TRBV3-2
size: NA
DNA: TGTGCCAGCAGCCAAGGTAAGGGGAATAATTTCTACGAGCAGTACTTC
CDR3: CASSQGKGNNFYEQYF

length: 14
J: TRBJ2-7
D: NA
V: TRBV28
size: NA
DNA: TGTGCCATCGCGGGCAGTCATTCCACCTACGAGCAGTACTTC
CDR3: CAIAGSHSTYEQYF

length: 15
J: TRBJ1-5
D: NA
V: TRBV6-5
size: NA
DNA: TGTGCCAGCAGCACGGGTATCCCTGGAAATCAGCCCCAGCATTTT
CDR3: CASSTGIPGNQPQHF

length: 17
J: TRBJ2-7
D: TRBD2
V: TRBV4-1
size: NA
DNA: TGCGCCAGCAGCCATCACGGGGGGGGAGGCCACACTTACGAGCAGTACTTC
CDR3: CASSHHGGGGHTYEQYF

length: 14
J: TRBJ2-3
D: NA
V: TRBV5-1
size: NA
DNA: TGCGCCAGCAGCTTACAGGGTGGGACAGATACGCAGTATTTT
CDR3: CASSLQGGTDTQYF

length: 13
J: TRBJ1-2
D: TRBD1
V: TRBV18
size: NA
DNA: TGTGCCAGCTCAGGGACAGCTAACTATGGCTACACCTTC
CDR3: CASSGTANYGYTF

length: 14
J: TRBJ2-3
D: NA
V: TRBV5-1
size: once
DNA: TGCGCCAGCAGCTCGGGGGTCCGCACAGATACGCAGTATTTT
CDR3: CASSSGVRTDTQYF

length: 16
J: TRBJ2-5
D: TRBD1
V: TRBV7-9
size: NA
DNA: TGTGCCAGCAGCCGGTTGGGACAGGGAATAGTACAGACCCAGTACTTC
CDR3: CASSRLGQGIVQTQYF

length: 15
J: TRBJ1-2
D: NA
V: TRBV30
size: NA
DNA: TGTGCCTGGACCCCGTCAGCAGGGGTTTTCTATGGCTACACCTTC
CDR3: CAWTPSAGVFYGYTF

length: 15
J: TRBJ1-1
D: TRBD1
V: TRBV7-9
size: NA
DNA: TGTGCCAGCAGACCCTGGACAGGGGGCGAGGGTGAAGCTTTCTTT
CDR3: CASRPWTGGEGEAFF

length: 21
J: TRBJ2-6
D: TRBD2
V: TRBV6-2/TRBV6-3
size: NA
DNA: TGTGCCAGCAGTTACGAACCCCGTCACGGGACTACGAGCTCTGGGGCCAACGTCCTGACTTTC
CDR3: CASSYEPRHGTTSSGANVLTF

length: 13
J: TRBJ2-5
D: TRBD2
V: TRBV11-2
size: NA
DNA: TGTGCCAGCAAGGGCGGGAGCCAAGAGACCCAGTACTTC
CDR3: CASKGGSQETQYF

length: 13
J: TRBJ1-2
D: NA
V: TRBV24-1
size: NA
DNA: TGTGCCACCAGTGACCCCGCCAGCTATGGCTACACCTTC
CDR3: CATSDPASYGYTF

length: 13
J: TRBJ1-4
D: TRBD1
V: TRBV5-4
size: NA
DNA: TGTGCCAGCAGCCGGGACAGGGATGAAAAACTGTTTTTT
CDR3: CASSRDRDEKLFF

length: 15
J: TRBJ1-4
D: NA
V: TRBV13
size: NA
DNA: TGTGCCAGCAGCTCCCGACAGGCAACTAATGAAAAACTGTTTTTT
CDR3: CASSSRQATNEKLFF

length: 15
J: TRBJ1-2
D: NA
V: TRBV7-2
size: NA
DNA: TGTGCCAGCAGCTTAGAGGTTTTCAGGGCACACGGCTACACCTTC
CDR3: CASSLEVFRAHGYTF

length: 17
J: TRBJ1-5
D: NA
V: TRBV15
size: NA
DNA: TGTGCCACCAGCGGAGGTGTCGGGGGGGCGAGCAATCAGCCCCAGCATTTT
CDR3: CATSGGVGGASNQPQHF

length: 15
J: TRBJ1-6
D: NA
V: TRBV27
size: NA
DNA: TGTGCCAGCAGTTTTACAGGGTCCTATAATTCACCCCTCCACTTT
CDR3: CASSFTGSYNSPLHF

length: 14
J: TRBJ1-2
D: NA
V: TRBV5-4
size: NA
DNA: TGTGCCAGCAGCTCGGGTCATGGGGCGGTAGGCTACACCTTC
CDR3: CASSSGHGAVGYTF

length: 16
J: TRBJ2-7
D: TRBD2
V: TRBV7-2
size: NA
DNA: TGTGCCAGCAGCTTAGCTGGGCTAGCGGGGCCGGGTGAGCAGTACTTC
CDR3: CASSLAGLAGPGEQYF

length: 12
J: TRBJ2-3
D: NA
V: TRBV29-1
size: NA
DNA: TGCAGCGTTGCGGTTGACACAGATACGCAGTATTTT
CDR3: CSVAVDTDTQYF

length: 15
J: TRBJ2-5
D: NA
V: TRBV27
size: NA
DNA: TGTGCCAGCAGTTTATTTGCTGCGGGCCTGGAGACCCAGTACTTC
CDR3: CASSLFAAGLETQYF

length: 20
J: TRBJ2-6
D: TRBD1
V: TRBV5-8
size: NA
DNA: TGTGCCAGCAGCCTGTACCGATGGACAGGGGGGACTACTGGGGCCAACGTCCTGACTTTC
CDR3: CASSLYRWTGGTTGANVLTF

length: 15
J: TRBJ1-1
D: NA
V: TRBV18
size: few
DNA: TGTGCCAGCTCACCCCCACTAGGGGGAAACACTGAAGCTTTCTTT
CDR3: CASSPPLGGNTEAFF

length: 13
J: TRBJ2-7
D: NA
V: TRBV10-2
size: NA
DNA: TGCGCCAGCGGACGGACAAGGGGCTACGAGCAGTACTTC
CDR3: CASGRTRGYEQYF

length: 13
J: TRBJ1-2
D: NA
V: TRBV6-6
size: NA
DNA: TGTGCCAGCAGCCCCGGGACAAGCTATGGCTACACCTTC
CDR3: CASSPGTSYGYTF

length: 15
J: TRBJ1-2
D: TRBD1
V: TRBV15
size: NA
DNA: TGTGCCACCAGCAGAGGTGGACAGGGAAACTATGGCTACACCTTC
CDR3: CATSRGGQGNYGYTF

length: 16
J: TRBJ2-7
D: NA
V: TRBV7-2
size: NA
DNA: TGTGCCAGCAGCTTAGCGTCCGCAGGGGCCCGCTACGAGCAGTACTTC
CDR3: CASSLASAGARYEQYF

length: 15
J: TRBJ2-1
D: TRBD1
V: TRBV29-1
size: NA
DNA: TGCAGCGTGGGGGGCGGGACAGGGGTTTACAATGAGCAGTTCTTC
CDR3: CSVGGGTGVYNEQFF

length: 17
J: TRBJ2-5
D: TRBD1
V: TRBV5-6
size: NA
DNA: TGTGCCAGCAGCTTACTACAGGGGCCGGAGGTGTGGGAGACCCAGTACTTC
CDR3: CASSLLQGPEVWETQYF

length: 15
J: TRBJ2-5
D: TRBD1
V: TRBV5-1
size: NA
DNA: TGCGCCAGCAGCGAACCAGACAGGGGGGTCGAGACCCAGTACTTC
CDR3: CASSEPDRGVETQYF

length: 15
J: TRBJ2-5
D: TRBD1
V: TRBV6-5
size: NA
DNA: TGTGCCAGCAGAGACAGGGTAATCAGTCAAGAGACCCAGTACTTC
CDR3: CASRDRVISQETQYF

length: 14
J: TRBJ2-3
D: TRBD1
V: TRBV6-5
size: NA
DNA: TGTGCCAGCAGGTCGCCGACAGGGCTAGATACGCAGTATTTT
CDR3: CASRSPTGLDTQYF

length: 13
J: TRBJ2-4
D: NA
V: TRBV11-2
size: NA
DNA: TGTGCCAGCTCCCAGGGACAAATAAACATTCAGTACTTC
CDR3: CASSQGQINIQYF

length: 14
J: TRBJ2-7
D: NA
V: TRBV24-1
size: NA
DNA: TGTGCCACCAGTGACCCCGGGACAAGCCACGAGCAGTACTTC
CDR3: CATSDPGTSHEQYF

length: 16
J: TRBJ1-1
D: NA
V: TRBV6-2/TRBV6-3
size: NA
DNA: TGTGCCAGCAGTTACGCCTCCCCGACAGGATTGATTGAAGCTTTCTTT
CDR3: CASSYASPTGLIEAFF

length: 14
J: TRBJ2-7
D: NA
V: TRBV7-6
size: NA
DNA: TGTGCCAGTTCTACAGGGACCCCCAGGGGCGAGCAGTACTTC
CDR3: CASSTGTPRGEQYF